This paragraph covers one TCR beta chain sequence. The CDR3 covers 13 residues. CDR1 is SGHAT and CDR2 is FQNNGV in the germline V gene. Germline trimming cut 3 bases from V and 6 bases from J; bases unmatched to any gene: 4. The sample originates from a study of blood T cell repertoires in COVID-19. Study overall: COVID-19 samples, acute and convalescent, were from the United States, Italy and Spain.

Per the original methods: Estimation of nucleated cell counts was performed using reference gene primer amplification. Measured with immunoSEQ multiplex PCR; TCRdb has only the in-frame clones, and not every one. That table furnishes V, J and clone size, whereas the DNA furnished D and trimming. The repertoire holds around 210,000 clones, with roughly nine tenths as singletons. This TCR came from a woman between 18 and 30 years old who had recovered from COVID-19. Sequencing was performed on PBMCs or T cells enriched from blood (not recorded which). The chain joins TRBV11-2 to TRBJ1-2; TRBD1 aligns across 7 bases. CDR3 nucleotides: TGTGCCAGCAGCTTCGACAGGGCCCATGGCTACACCTTC. The encoded protein is CASSFDRAHGYTF.